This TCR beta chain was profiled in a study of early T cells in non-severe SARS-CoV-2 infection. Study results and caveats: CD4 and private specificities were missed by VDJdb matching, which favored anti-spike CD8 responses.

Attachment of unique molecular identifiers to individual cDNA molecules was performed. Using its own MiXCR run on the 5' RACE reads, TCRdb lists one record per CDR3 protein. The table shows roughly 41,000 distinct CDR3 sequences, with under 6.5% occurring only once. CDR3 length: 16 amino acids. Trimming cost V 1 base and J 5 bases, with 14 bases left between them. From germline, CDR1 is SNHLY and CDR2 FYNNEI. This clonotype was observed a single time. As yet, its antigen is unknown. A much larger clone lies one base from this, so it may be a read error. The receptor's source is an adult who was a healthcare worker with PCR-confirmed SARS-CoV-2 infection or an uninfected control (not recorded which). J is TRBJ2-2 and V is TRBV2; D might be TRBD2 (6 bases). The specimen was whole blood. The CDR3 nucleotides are TGTGCCAGCAGTGAAGTGCGGGGAAGGGCGACCGGGGAGCTGTTTTTT. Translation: CASSEVRGRATGELFF.